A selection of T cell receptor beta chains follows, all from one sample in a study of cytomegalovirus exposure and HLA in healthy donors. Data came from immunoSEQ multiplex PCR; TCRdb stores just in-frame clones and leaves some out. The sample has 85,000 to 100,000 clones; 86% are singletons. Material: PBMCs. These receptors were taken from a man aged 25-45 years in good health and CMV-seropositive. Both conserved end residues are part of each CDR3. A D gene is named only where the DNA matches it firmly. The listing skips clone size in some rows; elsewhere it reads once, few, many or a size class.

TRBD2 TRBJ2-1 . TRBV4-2 CASSQDPSSGDYNEQFF TGTGCCAGCAGCCAAGATCCCTCTAGCGGGGACTACAATGAGCAGTTCTTC
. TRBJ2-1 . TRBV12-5 CASGLSNLNEQFF TGTGCTAGTGGTCTCAGTAATCTGAATGAGCAGTTCTTC
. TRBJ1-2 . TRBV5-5 CASSPDPGVGGYTF TGTGCCAGCAGCCCAGACCCCGGGGTTGGTGGCTACACCTTC
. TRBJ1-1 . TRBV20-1 CSARQTGEAFF TGCAGTGCTAGACAGACTGGGGAAGCTTTCTTT
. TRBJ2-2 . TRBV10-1 CASSEAQSTGELFF TGCGCCAGCAGTGAGGCACAGAGCACCGGGGAGCTGTTTTTT
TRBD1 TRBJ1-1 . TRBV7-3 CASSLRGGAGTEAFF TGTGCCAGCAGCTTACGAGGGGGCGCAGGCACTGAAGCTTTCTTT
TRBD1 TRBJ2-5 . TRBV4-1 CASSAGQGVQETQYF TGCGCCAGCAGCGCCGGGCAGGGGGTTCAAGAGACCCAGTACTTC
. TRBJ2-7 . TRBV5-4 CASSLSGKTYEQYF TGTGCCAGCAGCTTAAGCGGAAAAACCTACGAGCAGTACTTC
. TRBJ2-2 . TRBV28 CASSLTSIGELFF TGTGCCAGCAGTTTAACAAGTATCGGGGAGCTGTTTTTT
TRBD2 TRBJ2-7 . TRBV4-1 CASSQGVAGGTISYEQYF TGCGCCAGCAGCCAAGGGGTAGCGGGAGGGACGATCTCCTACGAGCAGTACTTC
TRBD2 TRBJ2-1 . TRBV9 CASSVGWGTSGSSYNEQFF TGTGCCAGCAGCGTAGGGTGGGGGACTAGCGGGAGCTCCTACAATGAGCAGTTCTTC
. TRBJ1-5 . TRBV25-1 CASSDTGTLGNQPQHF TGTGCCAGCAGTGACACCGGGACACTGGGCAATCAGCCCCAGCATTTT
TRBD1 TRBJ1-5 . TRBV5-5 CASSLEWAGGGQPQHF TGTGCCAGCAGCTTGGAGTGGGCAGGGGGCGGTCAGCCCCAGCATTTT
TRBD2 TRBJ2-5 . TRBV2 CASSDETSAQETQYF TGTGCCAGCAGTGATGAGACTAGCGCTCAAGAGACCCAGTACTTC
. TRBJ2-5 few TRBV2 CASSEGTEQETQYF TGTGCCAGCAGTGAAGGGACTGAACAAGAGACCCAGTACTTC
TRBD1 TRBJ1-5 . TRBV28 CASMSDRSGGSQPQHF TGTGCCAGCATGTCCGACAGGTCAGGGGGCTCTCAGCCCCAGCATTTT
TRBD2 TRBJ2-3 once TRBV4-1 CASSLRLASSTDTQYF TGCGCCAGCAGCCTCCGACTAGCGTCTAGCACAGATACGCAGTATTTT
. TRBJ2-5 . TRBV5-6 CASSTGLYQEAQYF TGTGCCAGCAGCACGGGACTGTACCAAGAGGCCCAGTACTTC
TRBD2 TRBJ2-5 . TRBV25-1 CASSEPREAGWETQYF TGTGCCAGCAGTGAACCAAGGGAAGCGGGATGGGAGACCCAGTACTTC
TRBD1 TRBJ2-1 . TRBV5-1 CASRTGTANEEQFF TGCGCCAGCAGGACCGGGACAGCGAATGAGGAGCAGTTCTTC
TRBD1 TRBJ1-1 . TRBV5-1 CASSGRQGTRTEAFF TGCGCCAGCAGCGGGCGACAGGGGACGAGGACTGAAGCTTTCTTT
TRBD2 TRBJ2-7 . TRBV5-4 CASSGPGTSGGKSYEQYF TGTGCCAGCAGCGGACCCGGGACTAGCGGGGGAAAGTCCTACGAGCAGTACTTC
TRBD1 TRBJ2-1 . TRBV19 CASSIGGQLYNEQFF TGTGCCAGTAGTATAGGGGGACAGTTATACAATGAGCAGTTCTTC
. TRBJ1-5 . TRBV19 CASSDSQGNQPQHF TGTGCCAGTAGCGACTCTCAGGGGAATCAGCCCCAGCATTTT
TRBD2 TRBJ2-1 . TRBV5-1 CASSVGLAGVLYNEQFF TGCGCCAGCAGCGTGGGACTAGCGGGAGTATTGTACAATGAGCAGTTCTTC
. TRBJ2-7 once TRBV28 CASSAPGGRESYEQYF TGTGCCAGCAGCGCCCCCGGAGGGAGAGAGTCCTACGAGCAGTACTTC
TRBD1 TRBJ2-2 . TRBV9 CASSVAWTGNTGELFF TGTGCCAGCAGCGTAGCTTGGACAGGGAACACCGGGGAGCTGTTTTTT
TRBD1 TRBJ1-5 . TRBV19 CASSIDTGDRAYQPQHF TGTGCCAGTAGTATAGATACAGGGGACAGGGCTTATCAGCCCCAGCATTTT
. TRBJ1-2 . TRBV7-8 CASSRTQGPPRFYGYTF TGTGCCAGCAGCCGTACACAGGGACCACCCAGGTTCTATGGCTACACCTTC
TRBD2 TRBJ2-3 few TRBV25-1 CASSGTYGAGIRDTQYF TGTGCCAGCAGCGGGACCTATGGAGCGGGAATTCGTGATACGCAGTATTTT
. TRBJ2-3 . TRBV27 CASRRLDSDTQYF TGTGCCAGCAGGCGACTAGACTCAGATACGCAGTATTTT
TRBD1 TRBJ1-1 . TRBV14 CASSQGRGQAFF TGTGCCAGCAGCCAAGGCAGGGGGCAAGCTTTCTTT
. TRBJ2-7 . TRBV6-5 CASSYSDSREQYF TGTGCCAGCAGTTACTCGGACAGTCGCGAGCAGTACTTC
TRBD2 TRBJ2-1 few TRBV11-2 CASSLGASGRLGDNEQFF TGTGCCAGCAGCTTAGGGGCTAGCGGGAGATTAGGGGACAATGAGCAGTTCTTC
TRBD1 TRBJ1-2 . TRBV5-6 CASSPKGQFYGYTF TGTGCCAGCAGCCCCAAGGGACAGTTCTATGGCTACACCTTC
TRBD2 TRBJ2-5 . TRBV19 CASSIRGLAAQETQYF TGTGCCAGTAGTATAAGGGGACTAGCGGCTCAAGAGACCCAGTACTTC
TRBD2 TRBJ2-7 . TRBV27 CASKGLAGEQYF TGTGCCAGCAAGGGACTAGCGGGCGAGCAGTACTTC
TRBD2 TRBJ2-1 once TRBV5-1 CASSLLAGGVGNEQFF TGCGCCAGCAGCTTGTTAGCGGGAGGGGTGGGCAATGAGCAGTTCTTC
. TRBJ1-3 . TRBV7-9 CASSRLSSGNTIYF TGTGCCAGCAGCCGATTGAGCTCTGGAAACACCATATATTTT
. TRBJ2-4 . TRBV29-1 CSVEDKGGGRNIQYF TGCAGCGTTGAAGATAAGGGCGGGGGCAGGAACATTCAGTACTTC
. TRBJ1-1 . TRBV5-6 CASSLDQGSWTEAFF TGTGCCAGCAGCTTGGATCAGGGGTCGTGGACTGAAGCTTTCTTT
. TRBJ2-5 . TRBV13 CASSLGTGYDQETQYF TGTGCCAGCAGCTTAGGTACCGGGTACGACCAAGAGACCCAGTACTTC
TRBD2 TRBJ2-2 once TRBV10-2 CASSEGGGRIGELFF TGCGCCAGCAGTGAGGGTGGCGGGAGAATCGGGGAGCTGTTTTTT
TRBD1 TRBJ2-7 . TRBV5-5 CASSLTGQGVYYEQYF TGTGCCAGCAGCTTAACCGGACAGGGAGTGTACTACGAGCAGTACTTC
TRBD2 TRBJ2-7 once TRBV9 CASSVGVREQSYEQYF TGTGCCAGCAGCGTAGGGGTGCGGGAGCAGTCCTACGAGCAGTACTTC
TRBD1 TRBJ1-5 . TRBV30 CAWSGQGGNQPQHF TGTGCCTGGAGTGGACAGGGGGGGAATCAGCCCCAGCATTTT